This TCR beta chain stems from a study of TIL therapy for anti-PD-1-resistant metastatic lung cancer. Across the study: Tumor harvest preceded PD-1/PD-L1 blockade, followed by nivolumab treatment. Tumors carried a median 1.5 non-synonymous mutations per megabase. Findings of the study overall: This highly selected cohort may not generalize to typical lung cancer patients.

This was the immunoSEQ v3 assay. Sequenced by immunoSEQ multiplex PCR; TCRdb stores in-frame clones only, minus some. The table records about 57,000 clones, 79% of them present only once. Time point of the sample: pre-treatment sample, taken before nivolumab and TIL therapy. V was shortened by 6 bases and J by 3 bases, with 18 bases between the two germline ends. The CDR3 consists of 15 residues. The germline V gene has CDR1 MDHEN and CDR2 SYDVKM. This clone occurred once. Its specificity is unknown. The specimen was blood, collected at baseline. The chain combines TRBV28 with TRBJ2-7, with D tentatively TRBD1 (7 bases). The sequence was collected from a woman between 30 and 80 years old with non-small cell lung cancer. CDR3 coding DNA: TGTGCCAGCAGCATAGCAGGGGGGATTTTCTACGAGCAGTACTTC. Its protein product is CASSIAGGIFYEQYF.